This TCR beta chain was obtained from a study of a mutant IDH1 vaccine in newly diagnosed glioma. Study at large: In some groups vaccination began 4-6 weeks post-radiotherapy; others received it with temozolomide. Patients arrived already treated with radiotherapy, temozolomide, or both, most having had both.

About this clone itself: The antigen is unknown.

Clones were sequenced by immunoSEQ multiplex PCR, and TCRdb holds only the in-frame ones, with some missing. The table includes some 48,000 clones, 65% to 85% detected once. The CDR3 runs to 15 residues. The V end was cut by 2 bases, the J end by 3 bases, with 13 bases between. Germline values: CDR1 MNHNY, CDR2 SVGAGI (reference sequence). Time point reported: week 35, safety follow-up. Alongside topical imiquimod, each dose of vaccine comprised 300 ug of mutant IDH1 20-mer peptide. The chain has TRBV6-6 and TRBJ1-2; TRBD1 might be the D (6 bases). The sequence came from a man aged 40-55 years with glioma. This material consisted of PBMCs, taken from a glioma patient whose treatment included an IDH1 peptide vaccine. CDR3 protein: CASSYPDRRDYGYTF. The CDR3 DNA reads as TGTGCCAGCAGTTACCCCGACAGGCGGGACTATGGCTACACCTTC.